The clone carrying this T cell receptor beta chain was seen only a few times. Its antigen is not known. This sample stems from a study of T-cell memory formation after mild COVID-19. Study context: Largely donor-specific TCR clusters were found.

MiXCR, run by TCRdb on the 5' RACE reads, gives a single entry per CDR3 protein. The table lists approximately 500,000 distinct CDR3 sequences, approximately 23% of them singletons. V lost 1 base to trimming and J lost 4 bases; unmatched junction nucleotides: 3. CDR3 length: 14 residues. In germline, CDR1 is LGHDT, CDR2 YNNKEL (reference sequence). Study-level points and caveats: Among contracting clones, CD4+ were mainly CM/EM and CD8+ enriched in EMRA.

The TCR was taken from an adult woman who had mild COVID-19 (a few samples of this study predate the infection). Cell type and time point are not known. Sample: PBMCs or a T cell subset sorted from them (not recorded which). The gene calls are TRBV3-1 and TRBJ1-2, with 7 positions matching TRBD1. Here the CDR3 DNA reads TGTGCCAGCAGCCAAGGACAGGGACTCTATGGCTACACCTTC. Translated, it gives CASSQGQGLYGYTF.